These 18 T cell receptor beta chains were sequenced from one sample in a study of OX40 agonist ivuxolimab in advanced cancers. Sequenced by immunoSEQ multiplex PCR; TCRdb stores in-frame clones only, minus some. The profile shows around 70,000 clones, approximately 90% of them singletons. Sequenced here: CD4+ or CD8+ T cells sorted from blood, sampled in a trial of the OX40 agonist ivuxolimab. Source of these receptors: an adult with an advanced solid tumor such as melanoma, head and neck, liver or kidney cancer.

Here the CDR3 reads CASSLAVVDTEAFF. The DNA for the CDR3 is TGTGCCAGCAGCTTGGCGGTAGTAGACACTGAAGCTTTCTTT. The J gene is TRBJ1-1, the V gene TRBV4-2, with no clear D. Trimming left V 5 bases short and J 3 bases short, with 13 bases between. Per the germline V gene, CDR1 is LGHNA and CDR2 is YNFKEQ. The CDR3 extends over 14 amino acids.

CDR3 coding DNA: TGTGCCAGCAGCTTAGGACTAGCGGGAGGGCCTTCCTACAATGAGCAGTTCTTC. Translating gives CASSLGLAGGPSYNEQFF. This chain links TRBV7-6 with TRBJ2-1; 14 positions match TRBD2. V lost 1 base and J lost 1; bases outside the gene matches: 3. Germline V gene lookup returns CDR1 SGHVS and CDR2 FNYEAQ. This CDR3 has 18 residues.

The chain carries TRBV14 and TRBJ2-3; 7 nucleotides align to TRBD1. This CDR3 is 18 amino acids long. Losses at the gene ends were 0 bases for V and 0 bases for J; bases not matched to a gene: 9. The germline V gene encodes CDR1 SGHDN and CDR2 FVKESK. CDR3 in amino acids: CASSQETVWGQSTDTQYF. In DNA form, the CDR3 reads TGTGCCAGCAGCCAAGAAACTGTATGGGGACAGAGCACAGATACGCAGTATTTT.

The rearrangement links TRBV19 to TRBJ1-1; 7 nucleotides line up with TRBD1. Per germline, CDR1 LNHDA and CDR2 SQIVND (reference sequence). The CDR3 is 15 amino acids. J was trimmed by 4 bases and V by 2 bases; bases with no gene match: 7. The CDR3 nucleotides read TGTGCCAGTAGTATATACTTACAGGGGAGCACTGAAGCTTTCTTT. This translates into CASSIYLQGSTEAFF.

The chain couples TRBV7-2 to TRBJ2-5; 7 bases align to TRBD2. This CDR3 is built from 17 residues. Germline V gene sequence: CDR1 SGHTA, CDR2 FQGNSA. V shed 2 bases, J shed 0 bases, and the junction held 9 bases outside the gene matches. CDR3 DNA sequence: TGTGCCAGCAGCTTAAGTTTGGTAGCGGGCCACCAAGAGACCCAGTACTTC. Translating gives CASSLSLVAGHQETQYF.

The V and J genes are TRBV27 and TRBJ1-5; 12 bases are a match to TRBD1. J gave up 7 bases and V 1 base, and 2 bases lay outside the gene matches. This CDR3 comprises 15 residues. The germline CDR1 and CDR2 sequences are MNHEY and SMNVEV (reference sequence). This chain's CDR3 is CASSLLGQGAQPQHF. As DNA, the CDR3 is TGTGCCAGCAGTTTATTGGGACAGGGGGCACAGCCCCAGCATTTT.

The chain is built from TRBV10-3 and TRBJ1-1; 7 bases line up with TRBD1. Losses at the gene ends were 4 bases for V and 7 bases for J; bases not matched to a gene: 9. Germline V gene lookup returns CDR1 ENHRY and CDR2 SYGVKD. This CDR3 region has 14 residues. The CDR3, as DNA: TGTGCCATCAGTGGACGACAGGGCGGCCTTGAAGCTTTCTTT. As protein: CAISGRQGGLEAFF.

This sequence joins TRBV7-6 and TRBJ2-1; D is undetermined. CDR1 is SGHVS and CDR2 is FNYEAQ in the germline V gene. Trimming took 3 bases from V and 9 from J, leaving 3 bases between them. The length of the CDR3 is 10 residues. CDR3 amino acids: CASSLGEQFF. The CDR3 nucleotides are TGTGCCAGCAGCTTGGGTGAGCAGTTCTTC. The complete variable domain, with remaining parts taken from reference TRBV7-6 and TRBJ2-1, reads GAGVSQSPRYKVTKRGQDVALRCDPISGHVSLYWYRQALGQGPEFLTYFNYEAQQDKSGLPNDRFSAERPEGSISTLTIQRTEQRDSAMYRCASSLGEQFFGPGTRLTVL.

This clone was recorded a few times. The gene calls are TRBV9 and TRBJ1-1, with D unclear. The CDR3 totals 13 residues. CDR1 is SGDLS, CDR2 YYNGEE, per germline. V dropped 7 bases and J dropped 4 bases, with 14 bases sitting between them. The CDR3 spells CASGRSEGTEAFF. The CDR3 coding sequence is TGTGCCAGCGGCAGATCAGAGGGCACTGAAGCTTTCTTT. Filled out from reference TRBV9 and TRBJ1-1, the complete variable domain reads DSGVTQTPKHLITATGQRVTLRCSPRSGDLSVYWYQQSLDQGLQFLIQYYNGEERAKGNILERFSAQQFPDLHSELNLSSLELGDSALYFCASGRSEGTEAFFGQGTRLTVV.

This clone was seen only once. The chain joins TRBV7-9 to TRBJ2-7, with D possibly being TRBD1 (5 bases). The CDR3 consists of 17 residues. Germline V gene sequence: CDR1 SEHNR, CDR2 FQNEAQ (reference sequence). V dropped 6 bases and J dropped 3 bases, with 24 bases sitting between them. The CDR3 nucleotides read TGTGCCAGCAGTTCGACCCCCCCGTCCGACGGACACTACGAGCAGTACTTC. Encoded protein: CASSSTPPSDGHYEQYF.

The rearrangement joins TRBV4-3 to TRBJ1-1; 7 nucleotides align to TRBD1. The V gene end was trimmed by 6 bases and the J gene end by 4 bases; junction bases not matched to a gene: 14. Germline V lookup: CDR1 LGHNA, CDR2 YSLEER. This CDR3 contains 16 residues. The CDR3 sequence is CASRQHRGVRATEAFF. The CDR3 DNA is TGCGCCAGCAGACAGCACAGGGGTGTAAGGGCCACTGAAGCTTTCTTT.

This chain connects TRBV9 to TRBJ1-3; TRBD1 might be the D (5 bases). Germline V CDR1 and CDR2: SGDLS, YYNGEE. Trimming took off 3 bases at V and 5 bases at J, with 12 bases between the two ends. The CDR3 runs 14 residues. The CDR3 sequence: CASSGGSMRNTIYF. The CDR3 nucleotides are TGTGCCAGCAGCGGGGGCAGTATGAGAAACACCATATATTTT.

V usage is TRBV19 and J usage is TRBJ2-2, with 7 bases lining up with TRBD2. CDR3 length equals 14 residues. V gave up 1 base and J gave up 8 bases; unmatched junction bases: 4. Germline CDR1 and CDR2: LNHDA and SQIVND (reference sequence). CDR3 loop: CASSIVGLIGELFF. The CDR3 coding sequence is TGTGCCAGTAGTATAGTGGGACTAATTGGGGAGCTGTTTTTT.

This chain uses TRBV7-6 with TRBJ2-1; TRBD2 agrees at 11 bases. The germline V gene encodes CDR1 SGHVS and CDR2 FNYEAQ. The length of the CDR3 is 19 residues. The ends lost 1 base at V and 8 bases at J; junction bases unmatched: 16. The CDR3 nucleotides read TGTGCCAGCAGCTTAGAGCCTCCGTATACTAGCGGGAGTAGTGATGAGCAGTTCTTC. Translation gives CASSLEPPYTSGSSDEQFF.

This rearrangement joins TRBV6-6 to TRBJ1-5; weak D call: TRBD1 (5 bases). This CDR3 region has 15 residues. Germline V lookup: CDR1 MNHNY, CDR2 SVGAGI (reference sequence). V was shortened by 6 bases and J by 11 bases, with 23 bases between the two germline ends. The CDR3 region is CASSPTDGVKGTQHF. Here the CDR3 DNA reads TGTGCCAGCAGCCCGACGGACGGGGTTAAGGGGACCCAGCATTTT.

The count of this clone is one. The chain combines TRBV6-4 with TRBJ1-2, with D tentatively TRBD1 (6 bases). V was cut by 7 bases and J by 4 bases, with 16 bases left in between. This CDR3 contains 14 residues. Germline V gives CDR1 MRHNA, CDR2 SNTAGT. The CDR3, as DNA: TGTGCCAGCATGGGGGCACGGATAATCTATGGCTACACCTTC. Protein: CASMGARIIYGYTF.

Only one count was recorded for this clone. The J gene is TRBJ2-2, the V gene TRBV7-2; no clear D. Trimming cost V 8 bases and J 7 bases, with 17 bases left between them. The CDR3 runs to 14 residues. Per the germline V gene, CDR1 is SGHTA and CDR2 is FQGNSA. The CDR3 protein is CASFREPHIGELFF. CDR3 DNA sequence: TGTGCCAGCTTTCGAGAACCCCACATCGGGGAGCTGTTTTTT.

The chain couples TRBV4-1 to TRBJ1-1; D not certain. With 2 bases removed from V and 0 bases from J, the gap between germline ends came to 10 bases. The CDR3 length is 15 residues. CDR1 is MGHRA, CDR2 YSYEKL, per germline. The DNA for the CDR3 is TGCGCCAGCAGCCAACTAGAGGGAATGAACACTGAAGCTTTCTTT. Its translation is CASSQLEGMNTEAFF.